This is a list of T cell receptor beta chains from one sample in a study of beta chain features in type 1 diabetes. The repertoire was sequenced with immunoSEQ multiplex PCR; TCRdb's copy has only in-frame clones and lacks some. This table holds under 300,000 clones, approximately 24% found once. The sample consisted of naive CD4+ T cells from blood. Every receptor here comes from a woman in her twenties or thirties with type 1 diabetes. Both conserved end residues are part of each CDR3. Fields, in order: D gene, V gene, clone size, J gene, CDR3 DNA, CDR3 protein. D genes are given only for firm matches. Only some rows state a clone size, as once, few, many or a class for expanded clones.

>NA|TRBV5-1|NA|TRBJ1-2
TGCGCCAGCAGCTTGGGCAGCGAGTATGGCTACACCTTC
CASSLGSEYGYTF
>TRBD1|TRBV11-2|once|TRBJ1-2
TGTGCCAGCAGCGCCTTGAAGGGGGCTGACTATGGCTACACCTTC
CASSALKGADYGYTF
>NA|TRBV30|few|TRBJ2-6
TGTGCCTGGAGAGAGCTGGGCCCGCCTGGGGCCAACGTCCTGACTTTC
CAWRELGPPGANVLTF
>TRBD2|TRBV30|NA|TRBJ2-1
TGTGCCTGGAGTCCGACTAGCGGGGGGGAGTTCTTC
CAWSPTSGGEFF
>NA|TRBV7-3|few|TRBJ2-1
TGTGCCAGCAGCCCCCCCAGTAACGATGAGCAGTTCTTC
CASSPPSNDEQFF
>NA|TRBV4-1|NA|TRBJ1-3
TGCGCCAGCAGCCCAAGACAACCCTCTGGAAACACCATATATTTT
CASSPRQPSGNTIYF
>NA|TRBV27|once|TRBJ2-7
TGTGCCAGCACCAGACAGGCCCCCGGTGAGCAGTACTTC
CASTRQAPGEQYF
>TRBD1|TRBV2|NA|TRBJ1-5
TGTGCCAGCAGTGACCCGCAGGGGGGAAGCAATCAGCCCCAGCATTTT
CASSDPQGGSNQPQHF
>TRBD2|TRBV7-9|few|TRBJ2-1
TGTGCCAGCTCATTTCCCGCGCGGGAGGGCTGGGGGGAGCAGTTCTTC
CASSFPAREGWGEQFF
>NA|TRBV25-1|NA|TRBJ2-5
TGTGCCAGCAGTGAATGGTCGGGGGACCAAGAGACCCAGTACTTC
CASSEWSGDQETQYF
>NA|TRBV18|few|TRBJ1-3
TGTGCCAGCTCACCACCCGTTAGCTCTGGAAACACCATATATTTT
CASSPPVSSGNTIYF
>TRBD1|TRBV29-1|NA|TRBJ1-1
TGCAGCGCTGACAGGGGGCTTGGCACTGAAGCTTTCTTT
CSADRGLGTEAFF
>NA|TRBV2|NA|TRBJ2-5
TGTGCCAGCAGTGAAGAAGCAACTGGGGGGGAGACCCAGTACTTC
CASSEEATGGETQYF
>TRBD2|TRBV30|few|TRBJ2-5
TGTGCCTGGAGTGTACTGCCAGCGGGAGTCGACGAGACCCAGTACTTC
CAWSVLPAGVDETQYF
>NA|TRBV29-1|few|TRBJ2-7
TGCAGCGCCGGGGTTGCTGGTGGATCCTACGAGCAGTACTTC
CSAGVAGGSYEQYF
>NA|TRBV7-3|NA|TRBJ2-1
TGTGCCAGCAGCTTAAGGGCTAGGGGATCCGGCAATGAGCAGTTCTTC
CASSLRARGSGNEQFF
>TRBD2|TRBV11-2|NA|TRBJ2-7
TGTGCCAGCAGCTACATAGCGGGAAACAACTACGAGCAGTACTTC
CASSYIAGNNYEQYF
>TRBD2|TRBV7-8|NA|TRBJ2-7
TGTGCCAGCAGCTTAAAGAGACTAGCGGGATACGAGCAGTACTTC
CASSLKRLAGYEQYF
>NA|TRBV29-1|NA|TRBJ2-7
TGCAGCGTTGTGACTACCCTAACCTACGAGCAGTACTTC
CSVVTTLTYEQYF
>NA|TRBV28|few|TRBJ2-7
TGTGCCAGCAGACCCTTGCCGGACAGATCCTACGAGCAGTACTTC
CASRPLPDRSYEQYF
>NA|TRBV18|few|TRBJ1-1
TGTGCCAGCTCACCACCGAATCAGGGGTTGAACACTGAAGCTTTCTTT
CASSPPNQGLNTEAFF
>NA|TRBV7-3|few|TRBJ2-5
TGTGCCAGCAGCTCGGGGGAGACCCAGTACTTC
CASSSGETQYF
>NA|TRBV11-2|NA|TRBJ2-1
TGTGCCAGCAGCTTGGCACTAGACAATGAGCAGTTCTTC
CASSLALDNEQFF
>NA|TRBV28|NA|TRBJ2-1
TGTGCCAGCAGTTTCAGGGGATATATCTCCTACAATGAGCAGTTCTTC
CASSFRGYISYNEQFF
>NA|TRBV28|NA|TRBJ2-3
TGTGCCAGCAGTTCCGAGGCCACAGATACGCAGTATTTT
CASSSEATDTQYF
>TRBD2|TRBV19|NA|TRBJ2-7
TGTGCCAGTAGTATACCAGCGGGGTCCTCCTACGAGCAGTACTTC
CASSIPAGSSYEQYF
>TRBD2|TRBV12-5|few|TRBJ2-1
TGTGCTAGTGGTTCCGGGACTAGCGCATACAATGAGCAGTTCTTC
CASGSGTSAYNEQFF
>TRBD2|TRBV7-8|NA|TRBJ2-2
TGTGCCAGCAGCTTAGCAGCGGGAGGAGGGAACACCGGGGAGCTGTTTTTT
CASSLAAGGGNTGELFF
>NA|TRBV5-1|few|TRBJ1-2
TGCGCCAGCAGCTTGGCGAACTATGGCTACACCTTC
CASSLANYGYTF
>TRBD2|TRBV4-2|few|TRBJ2-6
TGTGCCAGCGGGGATAGCGGGATGGGGGCCAACGTCCTGACTTTC
CASGDSGMGANVLTF
>NA|TRBV7-6|NA|TRBJ2-7
TGTGCCAGCAGCTTGGCCCGCGCGGGGTTAGGCGAGCAGTACTTC
CASSLARAGLGEQYF
>NA|TRBV4-1|few|TRBJ2-7
TGCGCCAGCAGCCAGGGGGCGTCGGGACCTAAGTACTTC
CASSQGASGPKYF
>TRBD1|TRBV29-1|NA|TRBJ1-4
TGCAGCATTAAGGACAGGGCTAATGAAAAACTGTTTTTT
CSIKDRANEKLFF
>TRBD2|TRBV11-2|NA|TRBJ2-5
TGTGCCAGCAGCTTGCGGACTAGCGGCGTCCAAGAGACCCAGTACTTC
CASSLRTSGVQETQYF
>TRBD1|TRBV9|NA|TRBJ2-3
TGTGCCAGCAGCGTACGATTACAGGGGGGCACAGATACGCAGTATTTT
CASSVRLQGGTDTQYF
>TRBD1|TRBV30|NA|TRBJ2-5
TGTGCCTGGAGTGTACCCGGGACAGGGTTACTGGGAGAGACCCAGTACTTC
CAWSVPGTGLLGETQYF
>NA|TRBV20-1|once|TRBJ2-7
TGCAGTGCCTCCGGGACCTACGAGCAGTACTTC
CSASGTYEQYF
>TRBD2|TRBV4-1|NA|TRBJ2-3
TGCGCCAGCAGCCAAGCCCTCCGGACTAGCGGGAGCACAGATACGCAGTATTTT
CASSQALRTSGSTDTQYF
>NA|TRBV7-9|NA|TRBJ1-4
TGTGCCAGCAGCAACCAAGAGGCTGGTAATGAAAAACTGTTTTTT
CASSNQEAGNEKLFF
>TRBD1|TRBV6-1|few|TRBJ2-1
TGTGCCAGCAGTGGGACAGGGGCTAGCTCCTACAATGAGCAGTTCTTC
CASSGTGASSYNEQFF
>TRBD1|TRBV7-9|NA|TRBJ1-4
TGTGCCAGCAGCAGGACAGGGGGAGATGAAAAACTGTTTTTT
CASSRTGGDEKLFF